This T cell receptor beta chain was identified in a study of vaccination effects on CD4 cells after COVID-19. As for the study in general: Post-vaccine specimens were collected at a median of 72 days following the second dose. Cultivation was performed at 1.5 million to 2.5 million PBMC per well with around 9.3 IU/ml IL-2 and around 10 ug/ml peptides added.

The protocol was immunoSEQ multiplex PCR, while the TCRdb copy is restricted to in-frame clones and leaves out a portion. The sample lists fewer than 75,000 clones, under 80% seen once, with approximately 2.3% in the top ten. The CDR3 is 11 amino acids. Germline V CDR1 and CDR2: SNHLY, FYNNEI. V shed 6 bases and J shed 4 bases, with 7 bases lying between them. Culturing for about ten days preceded CD4+ T cell isolation. Two-dose BNT162b2 or mRNA-1273 vaccination was given to participants. With respect to this clone: The antigen remains unidentified.

The TCR sequence derives from a human donor who received a COVID-19 vaccine. The chain joins TRBV2 to TRBJ2-7; D is possibly TRBD1 (5 bases). Sequenced material: CD4+ T cells from PBMCs cultured without peptide, taken after COVID-19 vaccination. This chain's CDR3 is CASSQGYEQYV. The CDR3 nucleotides are TGTGCCAGCAGCCAGGGTTACGAGCAGTACGTC.